One and the same sample provided the 21 T cell receptor beta chains below, sequenced in a study of blood T cell repertoires in COVID-19. Produced via immunoSEQ multiplex PCR; TCRdb's table is partial and in-frame only. The sample has roughly 190,000 clones, approximately 90% seen once. The sequencing input was PBMCs or T cells enriched from blood (not recorded which). The receptors originated from a woman aged 40 to 50 in a cohort exposed to, infected with or recovered from COVID-19 (not recorded which).

This clone is a singleton in its sample. The chain uses TRBV15 and TRBJ2-2; the match to TRBD1 covers 7 bases. The J segment lost 6 bases and the V segment lost 10 bases, leaving 8 bases of the junction unmatched. Germline V gene lookup returns CDR1 LNHNV and CDR2 YYDKDF (reference sequence). There are 13 residues in the CDR3. The CDR3 sequence is CAIGTDGPGELFF. The CDR3 DNA reads as TGTGCCATCGGGACAGACGGTCCCGGGGAGCTGTTTTTT.

This clone was found once. The V call is TRBV27, the J call TRBJ1-2; 7 bases are shared with TRBD1. V dropped 3 bases and J dropped 4; count of bases not matched to a gene: 8. This CDR3 region has 15 residues. In germline, CDR1 is MNHEY, CDR2 SMNVEV (reference sequence). The CDR3 nucleotides read TGTGCCAGCAGTTTCGAGGGGGCGCCTCTCTATGGCTACACCTTC. Its translation is CASSFEGAPLYGYTF.

The genes are TRBV4-1 and TRBJ1-5; tentative D call: TRBD1 (5 bases). This CDR3 contains 16 residues. Trimming shortened V by 0 bases and J by 3 bases, and 12 bases separated the two germline ends. The V gene's germline CDR1 is MGHRA and CDR2 YSYEKL. The CDR3 spells CASSQETERYNQPQHF. The DNA of the CDR3 is TGCGCCAGCAGCCAAGAGACAGAAAGATACAATCAGCCCCAGCATTTT.

The chain has TRBV4-1 and TRBJ2-3; D uncertain. Trimming removed 1 base at V and 2 bases at J, with 4 bases between. Per the germline V gene, CDR1 is MGHRA and CDR2 is YSYEKL. The CDR3 length is 13 residues. DNA of the CDR3: TGCGCCAGCAGCCAAGCCCACACAGATACGCAGTATTTT. This sequence encodes CASSQAHTDTQYF.

This clone was picked up one time. The chain is built from TRBV7-9 and TRBJ1-2; TRBD1 matches 8 bases. The germline CDR1 and CDR2 sequences are SEHNR and FQNEAQ (reference sequence). V shed 8 bases, J shed 1 base, and the junction held 6 bases outside the gene matches. The CDR3 sequence is 14 residues long. Here the CDR3 reads CASGTTGGNYGYTF. CDR3 nucleotide sequence: TGTGCCAGCGGCACCACAGGGGGTAACTATGGCTACACCTTC. Based on the CDR3 plus reference TRBV7-9 and TRBJ1-2, the full variable domain is DTGVSQNPRHKITKRGQNVTFRCDPISEHNRLYWYRQTLGQGPEFLTYFQNEAQLEKSRLLSDRFSAERPKGSFSTLEIQRTEQGDSAMYLCASGTTGGNYGYTFGSGTRLTVV.

The chain combines TRBV6-1 with TRBJ1-1, with 8 bases matching TRBD1. CDR1 is MNHNS, CDR2 SASEGT, per germline. V was pared by 2 bases and J by 5 bases, with 7 bases of the junction left unmatched. The CDR3 is 15 residues long. CDR3 residues: CASSEPDRVGTEAFF. As DNA, the CDR3 is TGTGCCAGCAGTGAACCGGACAGGGTGGGGACTGAAGCTTTCTTT.

A few counts support this clone. The chain has TRBV10-1 and TRBJ2-7, with TRBD2 identical over 10 bases. Germline CDR1 reads WNHNN; CDR2 reads SYGVQD (reference sequence). After removal of 3 bases from V and 3 bases from J, the junction contained 5 bases not matched to a gene. There are 15 residues in the CDR3. The CDR3 region is CASSETLAGIYEQYF. In DNA, the CDR3 is TGCGCCAGCAGTGAAACACTAGCGGGAATCTACGAGCAGTACTTC.

The gene calls are TRBV18 and TRBJ2-7; 7 nucleotides match TRBD1. The CDR3 runs 14 residues. The germline gives CDR1 KGHSH, CDR2 LQKENI. V trimming: 3 bases; J trimming: 4 bases; junction bases outside the gene matches: 6. The CDR3 is CASSPPEGAYEQYF. DNA of the CDR3: TGTGCCAGCTCACCCCCCGAGGGGGCGTACGAGCAGTACTTC.

This sequence joins TRBV29-1 and TRBJ2-7; 8 nucleotides agree with TRBD1. The CDR3 runs to 14 residues. The V gene end was trimmed by 3 bases and the J gene end by 3 bases; junction bases not matched to a gene: 7. Germline lookup yields CDR1 SQVTM and CDR2 ANQGSEA. The chain's CDR3 is CSVEVRGLDYEQYF. CDR3 nucleotides: TGCAGCGTTGAGGTCAGGGGGCTTGACTACGAGCAGTACTTC.

The chain combines TRBV13 with TRBJ2-2, with 9 bases that match TRBD2. The CDR3 spans 14 residues. Trimming cost V 6 bases and J 5 bases; bases outside gene matches: 4. Germline loops: CDR1 PRHDT, CDR2 FYEKMQ (reference sequence). Here the CDR3 DNA reads TGTGCCAGCAGGGCGGGGGGGACGACCGGGGAGCTGTTTTTT. This codes for CASRAGGTTGELFF.

The V gene is TRBV21-1, the J gene TRBJ1-2; the table assigns TRBD1, which was not confirmed against the DNA. TRBV21-1 has pseudogene status. This CDR3 is built from 15 residues. The CDR3 nucleotides read TGTGCCAGCAGCAAACTTAGGACAGTGGCCTATGGCTACACCTTC. It specifies CASSKLRTVAYGYTF.

The rearrangement links TRBV4-1 to TRBJ2-7; TRBD2 agrees at 8 bases. CDR1 and CDR2 from the germline V gene are MGHRA and YSYEKL. This CDR3 is 15 amino acids long. The trim removed 4 bases at V and 2 bases at J, leaving 7 bases unmatched. The CDR3 DNA sequence: TGCGCCAGCAGCCCGCGGGAGGCCGGGCCCTACGAGCAGTACTTC. It translates to CASSPREAGPYEQYF.

Details on this clone: An end of the junction differs from the germline gene, which may be a read error. The DNA for the CDR3 is TGTGCCAGCAGCGCCACAGGAGGGAACCCTGAAGCTTTCTTT. Its protein product is CASSATGGNPEAFF. This rearrangement joins TRBV9 to TRBJ1-1; maybe TRBD1 (5 bases). The CDR3 runs to 14 residues. Germline V gene lookup returns CDR1 SGDLS and CDR2 YYNGEE. The complete variable domain, with remaining parts taken from reference TRBV9 and TRBJ1-1, reads DSGVTQTPKHLITATGQRVTLRCSPRSGDLSVYWYQQSLDQGLQFLIQYYNGEERAKGNILERFSAQQFPDLHSELNLSSLELGDSALYFCASSATGGNPEAFFGQGTRLTVV.

V and J are TRBV7-6 and TRBJ2-2; 11 positions match TRBD1. Germline V CDR1 and CDR2: SGHVS, FNYEAQ. V trimming: 4 bases; J trimming: 5 bases; junction bases outside the gene matches: 3. The CDR3 contains 15 residues. DNA of the CDR3: TGTGCCAGCAGCTACGGGACAGGGGGGACCGGGGAGCTGTTTTTT. Amino acids: CASSYGTGGTGELFF.

The chain recombines TRBV19 with TRBJ2-1; D ambiguous. CDR1 is LNHDA, CDR2 SQIVND, per germline (reference sequence). V was pared by 1 base and J by 4 bases, with 5 bases between. This CDR3 spans 13 amino acids. CDR3 coding DNA: TGTGCCAGTAGTATAGCGTCGTACAATGAGCAGTTCTTC. Protein sequence: CASSIASYNEQFF.

V and J are TRBV9 and TRBJ2-3; D is possibly TRBD2 (5 bases). CDR3 size: 15 residues. From germline, CDR1 is SGDLS and CDR2 YYNGEE. The V end was cut by 4 bases, the J end by 3 bases, with 15 bases between. The CDR3 sequence: CASSLRRSETDTQYF. The CDR3 region has the DNA TGTGCCAGCAGCCTCCGGAGGAGCGAGACAGATACGCAGTATTTT. The full variable domain, its missing parts supplied by reference TRBV9 and TRBJ2-3, is DSGVTQTPKHLITATGQRVTLRCSPRSGDLSVYWYQQSLDQGLQFLIQYYNGEERAKGNILERFSAQQFPDLHSELNLSSLELGDSALYFCASSLRRSETDTQYFGPGTRLTVL.

The chain combines TRBV15 with TRBJ2-7, with D possibly being TRBD1 (6 bases). Trimming took 0 bases from V and 2 from J, leaving 11 bases between them. The V gene's germline CDR1 is LNHNV and CDR2 YYDKDF (reference sequence). There are 15 residues in the CDR3. The CDR3 spells CATSRETDRPYEQYF. For the CDR3, the DNA is TGTGCCACCAGCAGAGAGACAGACAGGCCCTACGAGCAGTACTTC.

The gene calls are TRBV13 and TRBJ2-7; TRBD2 matches at 7 bases. Losses at the gene ends were 4 bases for V and 4 bases for J; bases not matched to a gene: 4. Germline V gene data show CDR1 as PRHDT and CDR2 as FYEKMQ (reference sequence). The CDR3 is made up of 13 amino acids. CDR3 nucleotide sequence: TGTGCCAGCAGCTATAGCGGGTTATACGAGCAGTACTTC. Amino acid sequence: CASSYSGLYEQYF.

This clone was observed a single time. The chain has TRBV2 and TRBJ2-2; TRBD1 aligns across 8 bases. The CDR3 totals 18 residues. V dropped 6 bases and J dropped 1; count of bases not matched to a gene: 13. Germline CDR1 is SNHLY and CDR2 is FYNNEI. The CDR3 region has the DNA TGTGCCAGCAGCACCTTCCTTTGGACAGGGAAGAACACCGGGGAGCTGTTTTTT. Translating it yields CASSTFLWTGKNTGELFF.

The V and J genes are TRBV12-5 and TRBJ2-1, with 7 bases identical to TRBD2. V was pared by 1 base and J by 2 bases, with 2 bases of the junction left unmatched. Germline-derived CDR1 and CDR2 are LGHNT and FRNRAP. The CDR3 loop spans 15 amino acids. This chain's CDR3 is CASGLASGAYNEQFF. For the CDR3, the DNA is TGTGCTAGTGGTTTGGCTAGCGGAGCCTACAATGAGCAGTTCTTC.

This chain uses TRBV15 with TRBJ2-5, with D possibly TRBD2 on 6 matching bases. The CDR3 is 15 residues long. Deletions cut 2 bases from V and 0 bases from J, with 10 bases between. From germline, CDR1 is LNHNV and CDR2 YYDKDF (reference sequence). The DNA for the CDR3 is TGTGCCACCAGCAGACTTATAGCGGACCAAGAGACCCAGTACTTC. Translated: CATSRLIADQETQYF.